Listed below are T cell receptor beta chains from one sample, sequenced in a study of OX40 agonist ivuxolimab in advanced cancers. The data were produced by immunoSEQ multiplex PCR, yet TCRdb's version contains in-frame clones alone and is incomplete. This table has 10,000 to 14,000 clones, around four fifths appearing once. The starting material was CD4+ or CD8+ T cells sorted from blood, obtained in a trial of the OX40 agonist ivuxolimab. The receptors come from an adult with an advanced solid tumor such as melanoma, head and neck, liver or kidney cancer. CDR3s include the opening cysteine and the closing phenylalanine or tryptophan. A D gene is named only where the DNA matches it firmly. Some rows have no size entry. The others give once, few or many, or a class for an expanded clone.

>TRBJ2-3|few|TRBD2|TRBV19|14
TGTGCCAGTCACCTAGCGGGACTCACAGATACGCAGTATTTT
CASHLAGLTDTQYF
>TRBJ1-4|once|TRBD1|TRBV9|15
TGTGCCAGCAGCGTAGAGGGGGCTACTAATGAAAAACTGTTTTTT
CASSVEGATNEKLFF
>TRBJ1-2|-|-|TRBV7-1|14
TGTGCCAGCAGTTATCGGGCCGAAGCTCGTGGCTACACCTTC
CASSYRAEARGYTF
>TRBJ2-7|-|TRBD2|TRBV28|14
TGTGCCAGCAGTTTGCGGGAGCTGTCCTACGAGCAGTACTTC
CASSLRELSYEQYF
>TRBJ2-5|few|-|TRBV5-1|16
TGCGCCAGCAGCCTGGCGGGACTGGAGGCTACAGAGACCCAGTACTTC
CASSLAGLEATETQYF
>TRBJ2-7|large|-|TRBV27|13
TGTGCCAGCAGCCCCGGGGCTTCCTACGAGCAGTACTTC
CASSPGASYEQYF
>TRBJ2-1|-|TRBD2|TRBV9|13
TGTGCCAGCATCCGCGGGAGAACCAATGAGCAGTTCTTC
CASIRGRTNEQFF
>TRBJ1-4|-|TRBD1|TRBV4-1|16
TGCGCCAGCAGCCAGGTGGGACAGACAACTAATGAAAAACTGTTTTTT
CASSQVGQTTNEKLFF
>TRBJ2-3|-|TRBD2|TRBV7-9|16
TGTGCCAGCAGCTCCTCACCTAGCGGGAGGACAGATACGCAGTATTTT
CASSSSPSGRTDTQYF
>TRBJ1-2|-|-|TRBV2|15
TGTGCCAGCAGTGAAGCGCTTGTCAGCTTCTATGGCTACACCTTC
CASSEALVSFYGYTF
>TRBJ2-1|-|TRBD2|TRBV7-9|15
TGTGCCAGCAGCCCCCTAGCGGGAGTAGGCAATGAGCAGTTCTTC
CASSPLAGVGNEQFF
>TRBJ2-7|-|-|TRBV6-5|13
TGTGCCAGCAGTAATTTTCTAGCGAACGAGCAGTACTTC
CASSNFLANEQYF
>TRBJ2-3|-|-|TRBV28|16
TGTGCCAGCAGTGGCCTTGTGTACGAAAACACAGATACGCAGTATTTT
CASSGLVYENTDTQYF
>TRBJ1-5|-|-|TRBV21-1|18
TGTGCCACCTTGATGGGGGTAAAATTTTTTACCCACAATCAGCCCCAGCATTTT
CATLMGVKFFTHNQPQHF
>TRBJ2-1|-|TRBD2|TRBV27|13
TGTGCCAGCACTAGCGGGAGGGTTCGTGAGCAGTTCTTC
CASTSGRVREQFF
>TRBJ2-7|-|-|TRBV15|14
TGTGCCACCGGCCAAATGGGCGGGACATACGAGCAGTACTTC
CATGQMGGTYEQYF
>TRBJ1-1|large|TRBD1|TRBV30|13
TGTGCCTGGAGTTGGACAGGGGCGAACGAAGCTTTCTTT
CAWSWTGANEAFF
>TRBJ2-7|-|TRBD2|TRBV27|15
TGTGCCAGCAGTCTCTCGGGTAGCGGGAGCTCCGAGCAGTACTTC
CASSLSGSGSSEQYF
>TRBJ2-2|-|TRBD1|TRBV11-3|17
TGTGCCAGCAGCCCTACGATGGGGACAGGGAACACCGGGGAGCTGTTTTTT
CASSPTMGTGNTGELFF
>TRBJ2-1|-|TRBD2|TRBV28|13
TGTGCCACACGACTAGCGGGAAACAATGAGCAGTTCTTC
CATRLAGNNEQFF
>TRBJ2-7|-|TRBD2|TRBV4-3|14
TGCGCCAGCAGCCATTTAGCGGGAGGGAACGAGCAGTACTTC
CASSHLAGGNEQYF
>TRBJ2-7|once|TRBD1|TRBV19|23
TGTGCCAGTAGTACGGGACAGAAGCTTCTGGGGTTTAGACGCTACTTAAGCTCCTACGAGCAGTACTTC
CASSTGQKLLGFRRYLSSYEQYF
>TRBJ2-5|-|TRBD2|TRBV4-2|13
TGTGCCAGCAGCGTAGCGGGAGACGAGACCCAGTACTTC
CASSVAGDETQYF
>TRBJ2-7|once|-|TRBV27|15
TGTGCCAGCAGACAGGAGGTGGGGCAGACCTACGAGCAGTACTTC
CASRQEVGQTYEQYF
>TRBJ1-1|-|-|TRBV28|15
TGTGCCAGCAGCGGTCATAAAAGAGAGTACACTGAAGCTTTCTTT
CASSGHKREYTEAFF
>TRBJ2-5|-|-|TRBV27|15
TGTGCCAGCAGTCCCAGGGTGCTGTTGCAAGAGACCCAGTACTTC
CASSPRVLLQETQYF
>TRBJ1-1|-|TRBD1|TRBV7-6|15
TGTGCCAGCAGCCCCGAGGGGGCTTTGAACACTGAAGCTTTCTTT
CASSPEGALNTEAFF
>TRBJ2-7|-|-|TRBV7-9|13
TGTGCCAGCAGCTTGGCCACAACCTACGAGCAGTACTTC
CASSLATTYEQYF
>TRBJ2-1|-|-|TRBV15|13
TGTGCCACCACCCATGGGAGCAACAATGAGCAGTTCTTC
CATTHGSNNEQFF
>TRBJ2-5|-|TRBD1|TRBV9|14
TGTGCCAGCAGCGGACAGGGAAGCGGAGAGACCCAGTACTTC
CASSGQGSGETQYF
>TRBJ2-1|few|-|TRBV6-4|14
TGTGCCAGCAGCCCCCGGGACTCGTACAATGAGCAGTTCTTC
CASSPRDSYNEQFF
>TRBJ2-5|few|TRBD2|TRBV7-2|14
TGTGCCAGCAGCTCGAGCGGGAGTGGGGAGACCCAGTACTTC
CASSSSGSGETQYF
>TRBJ2-5|once|TRBD1|TRBV10-3|18
TGTGCCATCAGTGAGGTACTAACCGGGACAGGGGGCCGGGAGACCCAGTACTTC
CAISEVLTGTGGRETQYF
>TRBJ2-1|-|TRBD2|TRBV29-1|15
TGCAGCGGCTCTCCCCCCAGCGGGAGTGGCTATGAGCAGTTCTTC
CSGSPPSGSGYEQFF
>TRBJ2-3|-|-|TRBV18|14
TGTGCCAGCTCACCGGGGACTAGCACAGATACGCAGTATTTT
CASSPGTSTDTQYF
>TRBJ1-2|-|-|TRBV5-1|14
TGCGCCAGCAGCTGGGGGGCCGCTAGCGACGGCTACACCTTC
CASSWGAASDGYTF
>TRBJ2-2|-|-|TRBV21-1|16
TGTGCCAGCAGCAAAGTAGAGCTAGCGGGAACCGGGGAGCTGTTTTTT
CASSKVELAGTGELFF
>TRBJ2-5|-|-|TRBV9|13
TGTGCCAGCAGCGTAGGGGCCCGGGGGACCCAGTACTTC
CASSVGARGTQYF
>TRBJ2-5|once|TRBD2|TRBV27|16
TGTGCCAGCAGTTTATCACGGCTAGCGGGACAAGAGACCCAGTACTTC
CASSLSRLAGQETQYF
>TRBJ2-7|-|-|TRBV7-9|15
TGTGCCAGCAGCTTAGTTGGTCGAGGGGGGAACGAGCAGTACTTC
CASSLVGRGGNEQYF
>TRBJ2-1|-|TRBD1|TRBV7-9|17
TGTGCCAGCAGCGAAGCGGTGGGGACAGGGTCCTACAATGAGCAGTTCTTC
CASSEAVGTGSYNEQFF
>TRBJ2-1|-|TRBD1|TRBV7-9|15
TGTGCCAGCAGCCAAACAGGGGTGGGCTACAATGAGCAGTTCTTC
CASSQTGVGYNEQFF
>TRBJ2-7|once|-|TRBV19|12
TGTGCCAGTAGTATAGGAAACGACGAGCAGTACTTC
CASSIGNDEQYF
>TRBJ2-7|-|-|TRBV9|12
TGTGCCAGCAGCGTCTCGGGAAACGAGCAGTACTTC
CASSVSGNEQYF
>TRBJ1-4|-|TRBD1|TRBV7-9|16
TGTGCCAGCAGCGAAAGAACAGGGGGAACTAATGAAAAACTGTTTTTT
CASSERTGGTNEKLFF
>TRBJ2-7|-|-|TRBV28|11
TGTGCCAGCAGTTATTCCTACGAGCAGTACTTC
CASSYSYEQYF